This T cell receptor (beta chain) was profiled in a study of Ad26.COV2.S vaccination and SARS-CoV-2 variants (dated by TCRdb to the early 2020s). Regarding the study in general: Vaccine-arm donors came from COV1001, a multicentre, randomized, double-blind, placebo-controlled phase I-IIa trial of Ad26.COV2.S in healthy adults. Dosing of Ad26.COV2.S was intramuscular, at either 5x10^10 or 1x10^11 viral particles, delivered as one shot or as two shots spaced 56 days apart. Sequencing of the TCRbeta repertoire served to evaluate the specificity and breadth of SARS-CoV-2-reactive T cell receptors following Ad26.COV2.S vaccination. A total of some 30 samples were included in the TCR-sequenced set, comprising about 20 Ad26.COV2.S vaccine recipients, 5 placebo recipients and 8 SARS-CoV-2 convalescent individuals. Participants in the trial were split at random into five groups of five each, receiving low-dose or high-dose Ad26.COV2.S once or twice, or else placebo on both occasions. Investigators did not know the trial group allocation while performing experiments and assessing outcomes. The paper's findings and limits, for the study overall: Vaccine and placebo recipients had similar non-spike TCR breadth, a finding consistent with the vaccine containing only spike. Substantial breadth of spike-specific CD8+ and CD4+ T cell responses was reported after vaccination. It was noted by the authors that total T cell responses may have been underestimated by the TCR breadth and depth analyses. The study was not powered for comparison of responses between vaccine doses or regimens. Compared with placebo recipients, Ad26.COV2.S recipients showed higher spike-specific TCR breadth (P = 0.0014).

Comments on this clone: What this receptor recognizes is not known. Nothing much larger sits one base from this clone, and base qualities are not available.

TCRbeta CDR3 regions were sequenced with the immunoSEQ Assay. After extraction, genomic DNA underwent amplification by bias-controlled multiplex PCR, followed by high-throughput sequencing. In the original analysis: Collapsing and filtering of sequences were performed to quantify the absolute abundance of each unique TCRbeta CDR3 region. T cell fraction was estimated by normalizing TCRbeta template counts to usable DNA, with usable DNA measured through amplification of reference genes found in all nucleated cells. Repertoire TCRs were annotated as SARS-CoV-2-specific when V gene, CDR3 amino acid sequence and J gene were exactly matched to a known reactive TCR set. The reference SARS-CoV-2 TCR set was derived from MIRA and filtered for enrichment in COVID-19-positive ImmuneCODE repertoires, a step that removed public or cross-reactive TCRs. Drawing on the MIRA antigens, annotated TCRs were analysed further at the level of specific ORF or position within ORF. Depth was the summed frequency of annotated unique rearrangements, while breadth was defined as annotated unique rearrangements over total unique productive rearrangements. TCR breadth was compared between groups using two-sided Wilcoxon rank-sum tests. Imported from immuneACCESS, the table was reduced by TCRdb to in-frame sequences with V and J called. These copies leave out some clones; in studies compared against another copy, an unresolved V gene accounts for under half, and the cause of the remainder is not known. That table is the source of V, J and clone size, and D and trimming were worked out from the DNA. The sample includes approximately 360,000 clones, with about four fifths observed a single time. The ten largest make up around 7.3% of the sample.

The intended sense of this specimen's treatment or condition label: some 20 received Ad26.COV2.S at low or high dose, single or two shots; five or six received placebo; per-sample allocation not given. For vaccine and placebo recipients, repertoires were sequenced using samples collected on day 63 after the first injection. Cohort 1b enrolled about two dozen adults aged 18-55 years at a single site in Boston, USA, between 29 July and 7 August 2020. Ad26.COV2.S consisted of a replication-incompetent adenovirus type 26 vector by which a prefusion-stabilized SARS-CoV-2 spike protein from the original Wuhan strain was expressed. Sequenced here: peripheral blood, sampled in a trial of Ad26.COV2.S vaccine versus placebo. The TCR originated in a person between 18 and 59 years old who received the Ad26.COV2.S COVID-19 vaccine or a placebo.

The encoded CDR3 is CASLGTSADTQYF. The sequenced DNA is TGTGCCAGCTTGGGAACTAGTGCGGATACGCAGTATTTT. The sequence links TRBV25-1 to TRBJ2-3; TRBD2 is possibly the D segment (5 matching bases). The CDR3 starts with the cysteine, ends with the phenylalanine, and has 13 residues. Here the CDR3 DNA is all that survives: 39 bases in frame from base 1. V loses 8 bases of germline sequence and J loses 6 bases, and the interval between the two ends is 15 bases. In the germline V gene, CDR1 corresponds to MGHDK and CDR2 to SYGVNS.